The 8 T cell receptor beta chains in this list originate from one sample, sequenced in a study of tumor-infiltrating lymphocytes in oesophageal squamous cell carcinoma (dated by TCRdb to the mid-2010s). Libraries were prepared through PCR. The instrument given in TCRdb is Illumina HiSeq 2000. TCRdb applied fastp at Q25 and MiXCR to the public reads, then kept only in-frame beta chains. For every CDR3 protein sequence, its rows merge into one entry that carries the most common genes and DNA. The sample data list around 19,000 distinct CDR3 sequences, and around two fifths of these were observed just once. The top ten clones comprise around 19% of the sample. Sequencing input: normal esophageal tissue next to the tumor. The receptors stem from a female donor with esophageal squamous cell carcinoma.

This clonotype rates as medium-sized. V usage is TRBV11-2 and J usage is TRBJ2-7, with 7 bases fitting TRBD1. Germline-derived CDR1 and CDR2 are SGHAT and FQNNGV. V dropped 4 bases and J dropped 0; count of bases not matched to a gene: 12. The CDR3 contains 17 residues. The CDR3 nucleotides read TGTGCCAGCAGCTACCTGTGGGACAGACCTAGCTCCTACGAGCAGTACTTC. Translated: CASSYLWDRPSSYEQYF.

A note on this clonotype: The junction shows a germline mismatch at one end, possibly a read error. The gene calls are TRBV6-6 and TRBJ2-2; D perhaps matches TRBD1 (6 bases). This CDR3 spans 13 amino acids. Per germline, CDR1 MNHNY and CDR2 SVGAGI (reference sequence). The CDR3 nucleotides read TGTGCCAGCCTAACAGGGAACACCAGGGAGCTGTTTTTT. Translation: CASLTGNTRELFF.

V gene TRBV7-6 combines with J gene TRBJ2-3; tentative D call: TRBD2 (6 bases). V shed 5 bases and J shed 4 bases, with 19 bases lying between them. Germline assignment: CDR1 SGHVS and CDR2 FNYEAQ. The length of the CDR3 is 16 residues. The CDR3 loop is CASSHARGIRSDTQYF. CDR3 DNA sequence: TGTGCCAGCAGCCACGCCCGCGGGATTAGGTCAGATACGCAGTATTTT.

The chain combines TRBV9 with TRBJ2-5, with D possibly matching TRBD2 (6 bases). CDR3 size: 14 residues. Germline CDR1 reads SGDLS; CDR2 reads YYNGEE. V gave up 0 bases and J gave up 1 base, with 7 bases separating them. Written as DNA, the CDR3 is TGTGCCAGCAGCGTAGCACTAGCCCAAGAGACCCAGTACTTC. Translating it yields CASSVALAQETQYF. Together with reference TRBV9 and TRBJ2-5, the CDR3 gives the full variable domain: DSGVTQTPKHLITATGQRVTLRCSPRSGDLSVYWYQQSLDQGLQFLIQYYNGEERAKGNILERFSAQQFPDLHSELNLSSLELGDSALYFCASSVALAQETQYFGPGTRLLVL.

This clonotype was seen a few times. Here the CDR3 omits its conserved ending phenylalanine or tryptophan, so a read error is the likely source. No DNA is shown, since the ends of the CDR3 on it are uncertain; the CDR3 is the one TCRdb lists. The chain recombines TRBV6-1 with TRBJ2-6; the listed D gene, TRBD1, was not tested against the DNA. The CDR3 has 8 residues if both end residues are counted. CDR1 and CDR2 (germline): MNHNS, SASEGT. The CDR3 here is CASSVGTP.

This clonotype showed up many times. This chain connects TRBV7-9 to TRBJ2-7, with D uncertain. This CDR3 has 12 residues. From germline, CDR1 is SEHNR and CDR2 FQNEAQ (reference sequence). V lost 5 bases, J lost 0 bases, and 5 bases lay in between. The CDR3 DNA reads TGTGCCAGCAGCAAGGGCTCCTACGAGCAGTACTTC. It codes for CASSKGSYEQYF.

This clonotype is classed as medium-sized (0.01 to 0.1%). The gene calls are TRBV7-2 and TRBJ1-1; D call uncertain. Per germline, CDR1 SGHTA and CDR2 FQGNSA. The CDR3 has 13 residues. The ends were cut back, 6 bases at V and 0 bases at J, with 8 bases in the middle. The CDR3 DNA reads as TGTGCCAGCAGTACCATCGTGAACACTGAAGCTTTCTTT. This sequence encodes CASSTIVNTEAFF.

The rearrangement joins TRBV7-6 to TRBJ2-7; D might be TRBD1 or TRBD2, each matching 5 bases. The DNA end is more similar to TRBJ2-1, so the J call may be wrong. The CDR3 covers 12 residues. Germline-derived CDR1 and CDR2 are SGHVS and FNYEAQ. The CDR3 reads CAGDHSYNEQFF. The CDR3 region has the DNA TGTGCCGGGGACCACTCCTACAATGAGCAGTTCTTC.